These 21 T cell receptor beta chains originate from one sample sequenced in a study of blood T cell repertoires in COVID-19. Generated by immunoSEQ multiplex PCR, the TCRdb table keeps only in-frame clones and is missing some. There are 210,000 or so clones in the sample; 80% to 90% occur only once, and approximately 5.1% lies in the top ten. Sequencing input: peripheral blood. These receptors originate from a woman aged 70-85 years with active or convalescent COVID-19.

The rearrangement links TRBV6-8 to TRBJ1-5; TRBD1 matches at 8 bases. The CDR3 runs 17 residues. After removal of 4 bases from V and 2 bases from J, the junction contained 10 bases not matched to a gene. Germline V gene data show CDR1 as MNHGY and CDR2 as SAAAGT. The CDR3 DNA reads as TGTGCCAGCAGTTCATTGCGCCCGACAGGGGGCAATCAGCCCCAGCATTTT. Encoded protein: CASSSLRPTGGNQPQHF.

The chain is built from TRBV18 and TRBJ2-1; TRBD2 aligns across 10 bases. The V segment lost 0 bases and the J segment 7 bases; nucleotides outside the gene matches: 6. CDR1 is KGHSH, CDR2 LQKENI, per germline. CDR3 size: 16 residues. For the CDR3, the DNA is TGTGCCAGCTCACCACCACAGCTAGCGGGAGTGAATGAGCAGTTCTTC. It codes for CASSPPQLAGVNEQFF.

The rearrangement uses TRBV4-2 and TRBJ2-1; TRBD2 is a possible D gene (5 bases). This CDR3 has 17 residues. V was shortened by 5 bases and J by 5 bases, with 22 bases between the two germline ends. The V gene's germline CDR1 is LGHNA and CDR2 YNFKEQ. CDR3 region: CASSKAATRLFDNEQFF. The DNA for the CDR3 is TGTGCCAGCAGCAAGGCAGCTACTAGGCTTTTCGACAATGAGCAGTTCTTC.

V gene TRBV29-1 combines with J gene TRBJ2-1; TRBD1 matches at 7 bases. The CDR3 has 13 amino acids. V shed 4 bases, J shed 5 bases, and the junction held 5 bases outside the gene matches. CDR1 is SQVTM and CDR2 is ANQGSEA in the germline V gene. The CDR3 coding sequence is TGCAGCGTTGGTAGGGGACAGAACAATGAGCAGTTCTTC. Translated, it gives CSVGRGQNNEQFF.

The rearrangement links TRBV2 to TRBJ2-3; 9 bases map to TRBD2. This CDR3 comprises 15 residues. After removal of 8 bases from V and 1 base from J, the junction contained 7 bases not matched to a gene. Germline CDR1 SNHLY, CDR2 FYNNEI. The CDR3 region is CASGGTSRRTDTQYF. The CDR3 DNA reads TGTGCCAGCGGCGGGACTAGCAGACGCACAGATACGCAGTATTTT.

CDR3 residues: CASSQVLNRPGKRYYGYTF. The CDR3 DNA reads TGCGCCAGCAGCCAAGTCCTAAATCGACCAGGGAAACGCTACTATGGCTACACCTTC. This sequence joins TRBV4-1 and TRBJ1-2, with D possibly matching TRBD1 (5 bases). Germline CDR1 reads MGHRA; CDR2 reads YSYEKL. The CDR3 runs 19 residues. V lost 1 base, J lost 3 bases, and 24 bases lay in between.

V and J are TRBV11-2 and TRBJ2-5, with D perhaps TRBD1 (6 bases). The CDR3 is 16 residues long. The ends were cut back, 5 bases at V and 4 bases at J, with 20 bases in the middle. CDR1 is SGHAT, CDR2 FQNNGV, per germline. For the CDR3, the DNA is TGTGCCAGCAGCCCTATGACCACAGGGCTAGGAGAGACCCAGTACTTC. Protein: CASSPMTTGLGETQYF.

V gene TRBV5-4 combines with J gene TRBJ2-7, with 9 bases aligning to TRBD2. The junction had 8 bases not matched to a gene; V was cut back by 0 bases and J by 4 bases. CDR1 and CDR2 from the germline V gene are SGHNT and YYREEE (reference sequence). The length of the CDR3 is 16 residues. CDR3 sequence (DNA): TGTGCCAGCAGCTTGGGGGCGGGAGGGCCAACGTACGAGCAGTACTTC. Encoded protein: CASSLGAGGPTYEQYF.

CDR3: CASTQGLLTEAFF. CDR3 DNA: TGTGCCAGTACCCAGGGACTACTCACTGAAGCTTTCTTT. The J gene is TRBJ1-1, the V gene TRBV19, with D possibly matching TRBD1 (5 bases). Germline-derived CDR1 and CDR2 are LNHDA and SQIVND (reference sequence). Trimming shortened V by 7 bases and J by 4 bases, and 13 bases separated the two germline ends. The CDR3 consists of 13 residues.

The DNA for the CDR3 is TGCGCCAGCAGCCGACTAGCGGGAGGGGGGGCGGTAGATACGCAGTATTTT. It specifies CASSRLAGGGAVDTQYF. The rearrangement links TRBV4-1 to TRBJ2-3; 14 nucleotides align to TRBD2. The CDR3 sequence is 17 residues long. Germline CDR1 and CDR2: MGHRA and YSYEKL. The V segment lost 4 bases and the J segment 5 bases; nucleotides outside the gene matches: 8.

The CDR3 DNA reads as TGTGCCAGCAGTACAGCGGGGGGGGGAGATACGCAGTATTTT. Amino acids: CASSTAGGGDTQYF. The rearrangement links TRBV6-5 to TRBJ2-3; the match to TRBD2 covers 10 bases. J was trimmed by 5 bases and V by 5 bases; bases with no gene match: 4. Germline V gene lookup returns CDR1 MNHEY and CDR2 SVGAGI. CDR3 size: 14 residues.

With respect to this clone: Different DNA sequences within this sample yield the same CDR3. The chain joins TRBV30 to TRBJ2-2; 11 nucleotides align to TRBD2. This CDR3 is 14 amino acids long. Looked up from germline, CDR1 is GTSNPN and CDR2 is SVGIG (reference sequence). Losses at the gene ends were 2 bases for V and 5 bases for J; bases not matched to a gene: 1. The CDR3 DNA reads TGTGCCTGGAGTCTAGCGGGGGGAACCGGGGAGCTGTTTTTT. Translated, it gives CAWSLAGGTGELFF.

The chain joins TRBV5-1 to TRBJ2-5; D is unresolved. The CDR3 contains 14 residues. Between the trimmed V and J ends, which lost 4 bases and 0 bases, there was a span of 10 bases. The germline CDR1 and CDR2 sequences are SGHRS and YFSETQ. The CDR3 bases are TGCGCCAGCAGCCAGACAAATTACCAAGAGACCCAGTACTTC. It translates to CASSQTNYQETQYF.

This clone appeared a single time. V is TRBV30 and J is TRBJ1-3; 7 nucleotides line up with TRBD1. V lost 5 bases, J lost 4 bases, and 2 bases stayed unmatched. Germline V gene data show CDR1 as GTSNPN and CDR2 as SVGIG (reference sequence). The CDR3 is 12 amino acids. The CDR3 DNA sequence: TGTGCCTGGCAGGGGGGCGGAAACACCATATATTTT. It encodes CAWQGGGNTIYF.

This rearrangement joins TRBV16 to TRBJ2-7, with D perhaps TRBD1 (6 bases). This CDR3 comprises 15 residues. V was cut by 2 bases and J by 5 bases, with 16 bases left in between. Germline V gene lookup returns CDR1 KGHSY and CDR2 FQNENV. The CDR3 loop reads CASSQGLLEGDEQYF. In DNA, the CDR3 is TGTGCCAGCAGCCAAGGGCTCCTAGAGGGGGACGAGCAGTACTTC.

This clone showed up just a few times. This chain uses TRBV3-1 (or the pseudogene TRBV3-2) with TRBJ2-5, with no clear D. Germline V CDR1 and CDR2: LGHDT, YNNKEL (reference sequence). The CDR3 covers 15 residues. V was shortened by 0 bases and J by 1 base, with 9 bases between the two germline ends. The CDR3: CASSQDSYPQETQYF. The CDR3 DNA reads as TGTGCCAGCAGCCAAGATAGCTACCCCCAAGAGACCCAGTACTTC.

V and J are TRBV11-2 and TRBJ2-7; TRBD1 agrees at 8 bases. There are 15 residues in the CDR3. The germline gives CDR1 SGHAT, CDR2 FQNNGV. V shed 2 bases, J shed 7 bases, and the junction held 10 bases outside the gene matches. The CDR3 spells CASSLSGQGLGEQYF. The CDR3 region has the DNA TGTGCCAGCAGCTTATCCGGACAGGGCTTGGGGGAGCAGTACTTC.

In regard to this clone: One junction end does not reproduce the germline sequence, and a read error may be involved. The V call is TRBV27, the J call TRBJ1-1, with 7 bases aligning to TRBD1. This CDR3 spans 16 amino acids. Looked up from germline, CDR1 is MNHEY and CDR2 is SMNVEV (reference sequence). The CDR3: CVSSSVLGTANTEAFF. In nucleotides, the CDR3 is TGTGTCAGCAGTTCAGTTCTCGGGACAGCGAACACTGAAGCTTTCTTT.

The chain employs TRBV4-1 and TRBJ2-5; TRBD2 might be the D (6 bases). Germline V gene data show CDR1 as MGHRA and CDR2 as YSYEKL. CDR3 length: 13 residues. V was clipped by 6 bases and J by 5 bases, with 13 bases between them. The CDR3 nucleotides are TGCGCCAGCAGGGCGGAGGGGTTGGAGACCCAGTACTTC. Translation gives CASRAEGLETQYF.

V is TRBV7-3 and J is TRBJ2-5, with 8 positions matching TRBD1. V gave up 5 bases and J gave up 1 base; unmatched junction bases: 3. This CDR3 spans 14 amino acids. CDR1 is SGHTA, CDR2 FQGTGA, per germline. DNA for the CDR3: TGTGCCAGCAGCCCTGGACAGGGCCAAGAGACCCAGTACTTC. Amino acids: CASSPGQGQETQYF.

At least ten counts were recorded for this clone. The identical CDR3 is also encoded by other nucleotide sequences in the sample. This chain connects TRBV7-9 to TRBJ1-1, with D perhaps TRBD1 (6 bases). This CDR3 has 11 residues. Germline V gene sequence: CDR1 SEHNR, CDR2 FQNEAQ (reference sequence). The V and J ends lost 3 bases and 11 bases respectively, with 10 bases between them. The CDR3 region is CASSLEGGAFF. CDR3 DNA: TGTGCCAGCAGCTTGGAGGGGGGGGCTTTCTTT.